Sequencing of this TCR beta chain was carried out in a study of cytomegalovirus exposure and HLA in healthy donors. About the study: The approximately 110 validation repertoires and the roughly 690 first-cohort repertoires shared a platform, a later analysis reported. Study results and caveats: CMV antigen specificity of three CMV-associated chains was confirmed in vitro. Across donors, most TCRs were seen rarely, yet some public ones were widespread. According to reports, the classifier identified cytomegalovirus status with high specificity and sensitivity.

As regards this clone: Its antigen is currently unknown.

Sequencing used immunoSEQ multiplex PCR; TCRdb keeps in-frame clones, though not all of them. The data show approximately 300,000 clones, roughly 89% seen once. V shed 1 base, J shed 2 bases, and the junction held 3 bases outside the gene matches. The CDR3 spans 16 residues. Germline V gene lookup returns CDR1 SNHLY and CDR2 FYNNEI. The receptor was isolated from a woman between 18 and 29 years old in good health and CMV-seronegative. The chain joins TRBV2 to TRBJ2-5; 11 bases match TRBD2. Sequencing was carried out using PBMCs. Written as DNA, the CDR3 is TGTGCCAGCAGTGAAGTTACTAGCGGGAGACAAGAGACCCAGTACTTC. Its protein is CASSEVTSGRQETQYF.